This TCR beta chain appears in the sequencing data of a study of shared clonotypes between healthy human individuals. This clone was seen only once. Its antigen is unknown. CDR1 MNHNS and CDR2 SASEGT come from the germline V gene. This CDR3 is built from 12 residues. V was pared by 3 bases and J by 4 bases, with 7 bases between. Selected positively for CCR7 and CD45RO-negative, naive CD8 cells excluded terminally differentiated effector memory CD45RA+ cells. Notes on the study in general: Inspection by rarefaction showed sorted-subset sequencing to be incomplete despite large depth. Read depth was anticipated to influence clonotype sharing among donors. Relative to memory subsets, naive subsets generally showed larger estimated richness.

Running of the assay took place at deep level. The protocol was immunoSEQ multiplex PCR, while the TCRdb copy is restricted to in-frame clones and leaves out a portion. Among roughly 2,000,000 clones listed, 90% to 95% were seen once. Sequencing input: naive CD8+ T cells from PBMCs. The chain couples TRBV6-1 to TRBJ2-7, with D maybe TRBD1 (5 bases). The clonotype originates from a man between 18 and 29 years old in good health. Some clones in this sample may be carry-over from other donors' samples. The CDR3 reads CASSEDKYEQYF. The CDR3 region has the DNA TGTGCCAGCAGTGAGGACAAGTACGAGCAGTACTTC.